This is a list of T cell receptor beta chains from one sample in a study of STAT5B mutations in CD4+ large granular lymphocyte leukemia. Sequencing used immunoSEQ multiplex PCR; TCRdb keeps in-frame clones, though not all of them. The sample holds 6,200 or so clones, around 74% seen once. The sample consisted of PBMCs. The receptors come from a woman aged 70 to 79 with CD4+ T-cell large granular lymphocyte leukemia. Each CDR3 is given with its conserved first and last residue. The order of the fields is D gene, J gene, V gene, clone size, CDR3 protein, CDR3 DNA. The D gene is left open where the match is weak. Expanded clones are given a class, and other clones once, few, many or no size at all.

NA TRBJ2-7 TRBV4-1 NA CASSQEATYEQYF TGCGCCAGCAGCCAAGAAGCGACCTACGAGCAGTACTTC
TRBD2 TRBJ2-1 TRBV10-3 NA CAINPSGRGDGEQFF TGTGCCATCAATCCTAGCGGGAGAGGTGATGGTGAGCAGTTCTTC
NA TRBJ1-3 TRBV7-6 NA CASSPGTSTVGNTIYF TGTGCCAGCAGCCCGGGGACTTCCACAGTTGGAAACACCATATATTTT
NA TRBJ1-5 TRBV7-8 NA CASSLTATTGAYSNQPQHF TGTGCCAGCAGCCTCACCGCAACGACAGGCGCTTATAGCAATCAGCCCCAGCATTTT
NA TRBJ2-6 TRBV9 once CASSVSSSGANVLTF TGTGCCAGCAGCGTAAGCAGCTCTGGGGCCAACGTCCTGACTTTC
TRBD2 TRBJ2-2 TRBV7-3 NA CASSWTSGGAGELFF TGTGCCAGCAGCTGGACTAGCGGGGGGGCCGGGGAGCTGTTTTTT
TRBD1 TRBJ1-2 TRBV6-5 NA CASRTGSNYGYTF TGTGCCAGCAGGACAGGGTCAAACTATGGCTACACCTTC
NA TRBJ2-7 TRBV9 once CASSVEVVAPYEQYF TGTGCCAGCAGCGTAGAGGTAGTTGCCCCCTACGAGCAGTACTTC
NA TRBJ2-7 TRBV6-6 NA CASSQTSYEQYF TGTGCCAGCAGCCAAACCTCCTACGAGCAGTACTTC
TRBD1 TRBJ2-7 TRBV28 NA CASIGTGGDYEQYF TGTGCCAGCATTGGGACAGGGGGCGATTACGAGCAGTACTTC
NA TRBJ2-3 TRBV10-1 NA CASSVSGSTDTQYF TGCGCCAGCAGTGTGAGCGGTAGCACAGATACGCAGTATTTT
NA TRBJ2-7 TRBV21-1 once CASSKGEGTGEQYF TGTGCCAGCAGCAAAGGGGAGGGGACGGGAGAGCAGTACTTC
NA TRBJ2-7 TRBV28 NA CASSSQGLHSYEQYF TGTGCCAGCAGTTCCCAGGGGCTTCATAGTTACGAGCAGTACTTC
NA TRBJ1-3 TRBV19 NA CASSITGRSGNTIYF TGTGCCAGTAGTATTACAGGGCGCTCTGGAAACACCATATATTTT
NA TRBJ2-3 TRBV7-3 NA CASQERSTDTQYF TGTGCCAGCCAAGAACGGAGCACAGATACGCAGTATTTT
TRBD2 TRBJ2-7 TRBV5-5 NA CASSLSGAREGRYEQYF TGTGCCAGCAGCCTATCTGGAGCGCGGGAGGGTAGATACGAGCAGTACTTC
NA TRBJ2-2 TRBV6-4 few CASSDGNTGELFF TGTGCCAGCAGTGACGGGAACACCGGGGAGCTGTTTTTT
TRBD2 TRBJ2-5 TRBV2 NA CASSALLAGETQYF TGTGCCAGCAGTGCCCTACTAGCGGGAGAGACCCAGTACTTC
TRBD1 TRBJ1-5 TRBV4-1 NA CASSQDSRGHGNQPQHF TGCGCCAGCAGCCAAGATTCGAGGGGGCATGGCAATCAGCCCCAGCATTTT
TRBD2 TRBJ2-7 TRBV2 NA CASSEAPSGNSISYEQYF TGTGCCAGCAGTGAAGCGCCTAGCGGGAATTCGATCTCCTACGAGCAGTACTTC
NA TRBJ2-7 TRBV5-3 NA CARSLKACFWEQYF TGTGCCAGAAGCTTGAAGGCTTGCTTTTGGGAGCAGTACTTC
NA TRBJ2-1 TRBV10-2 once CASGSGQRAYNEQFF TGCGCCAGCGGGTCCGGACAGCGGGCATACAATGAGCAGTTCTTC
TRBD2 TRBJ2-2 TRBV9 NA CASSAREGNTGELFF TGTGCCAGCAGCGCCCGGGAGGGAAACACCGGGGAGCTGTTTTTT
TRBD1 TRBJ2-6 TRBV5-1 NA CASSLRDSFYSGANVLTF TGCGCCAGCAGCTTGAGGGACAGCTTTTACTCTGGGGCCAACGTCCTGACTTTC
TRBD1 TRBJ1-6 TRBV28 few CASSPYGTGGVGNSPLHF TGTGCCAGCAGCCCCTACGGGACAGGGGGCGTAGGCAACTCACCCCTCCACTTT
TRBD1 TRBJ1-1 TRBV6-1 NA CASSAWTGGDTEAFF TGTGCCAGCAGTGCCTGGACAGGGGGGGACACTGAAGCTTTCTTT
TRBD2 TRBJ2-1 TRBV4-1 NA CASSQGATRLAGVREQFF TGCGCCAGCAGCCAGGGGGCAACCCGACTAGCGGGTGTCAGGGAGCAGTTCTTC
NA TRBJ1-1 TRBV30 NA CAWRQGGVTEAFF TGTGCCTGGAGGCAGGGAGGTGTCACTGAAGCTTTCTTT
NA TRBJ1-1 TRBV2 NA CASSVEGVNTEAFF TGTGCCAGCAGTGTAGAGGGGGTGAACACTGAAGCTTTCTTT
NA TRBJ1-1 TRBV19 few CASSVDTDTEAFF TGTGCCAGTAGTGTTGACACCGACACTGAAGCTTTCTTT
TRBD1 TRBJ1-1 TRBV5-1 NA CASSLAGGQNTEAFF TGCGCCAGCAGCTTGGCAGGGGGGCAGAACACTGAAGCTTTCTTT
TRBD1 TRBJ2-7 TRBV5-1 NA CASSPSGDRVYEQYF TGCGCCAGCAGCCCATCGGGGGACAGGGTCTACGAGCAGTACTTC
NA TRBJ1-2 TRBV2 NA CASGGSGSGYTF TGTGCCAGCGGGGGTAGTGGGTCGGGCTACACCTTC
TRBD2 TRBJ2-1 TRBV5-1 NA CASSLALAGSGWFF TGCGCCAGCAGCTTGGCGTTAGCGGGATCGGGATGGTTCTTC
NA TRBJ1-5 TRBV25-1 few CAIPGVGSNQPQHF TGTGCCATACCCGGGGTAGGAAGCAATCAGCCCCAGCATTTT
TRBD1 TRBJ2-1 TRBV4-1 NA CASSFLGTGDGEQFF TGCGCCAGCAGCTTCCTCGGGACAGGGGACGGTGAGCAGTTCTTC